This T cell receptor (beta chain) was identified during a study of OX40 agonist ivuxolimab in advanced cancers. Looking at the study overall: Every 2 weeks, patients received ivuxolimab intravenously, dosed at 0.01 to 10 mg/kg.

Assay used: immunoSEQ multiplex PCR; TCRdb lists only in-frame clones, some missing. The profile shows roughly 83,000 clones, about 81% of them singletons. This CDR3 has 15 residues. Trimming removed 4 bases at V and 4 bases at J, with 16 bases between. Germline values: CDR1 SGHAT, CDR2 FQDESV (reference sequence). On this clone: Its cognate antigen is unknown.

General study results and limits: Relatively little clonal expansion, among the lowest observed, appeared in partial responders at 0.1-3.0 mg/kg. Average numbers of expanded clones were greater in CD8+ T cells than in CD4+.

The receptor was isolated from an adult with an advanced solid tumor such as melanoma, head and neck, liver or kidney cancer. The sequenced sample was CD4+ or CD8+ T cells sorted from blood, obtained in a trial of the OX40 agonist ivuxolimab. The V and J genes are TRBV11-1 and TRBJ2-5; tentative D call: TRBD2 (6 bases). The CDR3 DNA is TGTGCCAGCAGCTCCCTTAGCGGCGGGGTAGAGACCCAGTACTTC. This encodes CASSSLSGGVETQYF.